This T cell receptor (beta chain) is drawn from a study of technical replicates of blood from a few donors. Trimming took 7 bases from V and 1 from J; bases not matched to a gene: 7. In germline, CDR1 is SEHNR, CDR2 FQNEAQ (reference sequence). This CDR3 is built from 15 residues. Some clones are missing from TCRdb's copy, which holds only in-frame ones; the method was immunoSEQ multiplex PCR. The sample has some 82,000 clones; approximately 97% are singletons. V gene TRBV7-9 combines with J gene TRBJ2-1; 7 bases line up with TRBD1. Input material: T cells isolated from PBMCs. The source of this sequence is a human donor in good health. CDR3 in amino acids: CASTWDSLSYNEQFF. The DNA of the CDR3 is TGTGCCAGCACCTGGGACAGTCTGTCCTACAATGAGCAGTTCTTC.